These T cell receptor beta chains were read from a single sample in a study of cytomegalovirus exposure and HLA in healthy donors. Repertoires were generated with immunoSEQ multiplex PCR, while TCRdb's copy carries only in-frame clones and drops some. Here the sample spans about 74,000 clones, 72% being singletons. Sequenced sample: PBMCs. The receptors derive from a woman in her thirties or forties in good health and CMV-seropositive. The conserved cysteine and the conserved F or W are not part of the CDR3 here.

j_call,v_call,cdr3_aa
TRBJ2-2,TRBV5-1,ASSWGRDSPANTGELF
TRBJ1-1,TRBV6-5,ASSYLRTAANTEAF
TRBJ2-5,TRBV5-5,ATSSGLRWQETQY
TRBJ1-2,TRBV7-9,ASRQGQGDYGYT
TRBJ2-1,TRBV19,ASHLGQDPTGQF
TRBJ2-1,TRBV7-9,ASSLARQGLGNNEQF
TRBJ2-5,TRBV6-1,ASSVEDLPGQQY
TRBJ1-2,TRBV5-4,ASSFSGESGGYT
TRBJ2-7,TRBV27,ASSQSTPGLGAYEQY
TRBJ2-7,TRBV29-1,SALRAYEQY
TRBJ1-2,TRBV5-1,ASSSGTAVGGGYT
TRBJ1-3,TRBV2,ASSGSQVGNTIY
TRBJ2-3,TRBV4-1,ASSSGALLTDTQY
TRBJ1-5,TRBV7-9,ASSLAGQGLSNQPQH
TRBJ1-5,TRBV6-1,ASNPTGSNQPQH
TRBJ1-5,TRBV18,ASSQSQNQPQH
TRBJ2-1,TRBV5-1,ASSFGLAGEGQF
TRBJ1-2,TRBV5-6,ASRRGSGGYT
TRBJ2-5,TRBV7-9,ASSSTDRGQETQY
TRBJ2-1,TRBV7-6,ASSLYGGASAENNEQF
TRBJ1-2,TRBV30,AWAPGTYGYT
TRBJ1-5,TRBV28,ASVNSLYQPQH
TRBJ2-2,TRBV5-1,ASSLWTGYDTGELF
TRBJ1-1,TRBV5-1,ASTEWGGMNTEAF